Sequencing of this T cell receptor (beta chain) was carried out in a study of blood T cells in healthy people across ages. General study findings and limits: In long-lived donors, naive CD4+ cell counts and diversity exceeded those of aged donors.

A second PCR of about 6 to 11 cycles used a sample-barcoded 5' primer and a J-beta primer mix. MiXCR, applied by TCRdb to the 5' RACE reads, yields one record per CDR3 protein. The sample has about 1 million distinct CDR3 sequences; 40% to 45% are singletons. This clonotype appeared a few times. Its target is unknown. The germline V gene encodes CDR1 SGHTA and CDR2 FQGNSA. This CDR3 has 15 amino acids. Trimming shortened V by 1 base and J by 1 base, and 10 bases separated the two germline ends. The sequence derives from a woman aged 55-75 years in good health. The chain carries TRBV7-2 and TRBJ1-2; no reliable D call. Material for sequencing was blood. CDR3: CASSLDSSGNYGYTF. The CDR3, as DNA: TGTGCCAGCAGCTTAGACTCCAGCGGTAACTATGGCTACACCTTC.